This TCR beta chain comes out of a study of long-term antiretroviral therapy in people with HIV. Runs used v3.0 of the immunoSEQ assay and were done at survey level. The data were produced by immunoSEQ multiplex PCR, yet TCRdb's version contains in-frame clones alone and is incomplete. The table has 25,000 to 30,000 clones, about 86% seen once. V lost 3 bases and J lost 2, with 8 bases in between. CDR1 SNHLY and CDR2 FYNNEI come from the germline V gene. The CDR3 is 14 amino acids. This receptor was identified in a woman younger than 45 with HIV. The rearrangement joins TRBV2 to TRBJ2-1; weak D call: TRBD1 (6 bases). Specimen: unsorted PBMCs, collected 0.8 years after starting antiretroviral therapy. For the CDR3, the DNA is TGTGCCAGCAGTGATAGGGACACCTACAATGAGCAGTTCTTC. As protein: CASSDRDTYNEQFF.